The 5 T cell receptor beta chains presented below share a single source sample, sequenced in a study of cytomegalovirus exposure and HLA in healthy donors. The PCR made use of 60 Vbeta and 13 Jbeta primers. Sequenced by immunoSEQ multiplex PCR; TCRdb stores in-frame clones only, minus some. Here the sample spans about 180,000 clones, almost 80% being singletons. What was sequenced was PBMCs. The receptors were sampled from a young man in good health and CMV-seronegative.

The chain has TRBV4-1 and TRBJ1-2, with TRBD1 as a possible D gene (6 bases). The V gene lost 0 bases and the J gene lost 4 bases, with 15 bases spanning the gap. The CDR3 covers 16 residues. Germline values: CDR1 MGHRA, CDR2 YSYEKL. The CDR3 loop reads CASSQDNRVGSYGYTF. CDR3 DNA: TGCGCCAGCAGCCAAGATAACAGGGTCGGCAGCTATGGCTACACCTTC.

This rearrangement joins TRBV6-1 to TRBJ2-1; no reliable D call. From germline, CDR1 is MNHNS and CDR2 SASEGT. This CDR3 spans 15 amino acids. V shed 2 bases and J shed 0 bases, with 8 bases lying between them. CDR3 protein: CASSELASSYNEQFF. The CDR3 coding sequence is TGTGCCAGCAGTGAATTAGCTAGCTCCTACAATGAGCAGTTCTTC.

This clone was recorded once. The V gene is TRBV10-3, the J gene TRBJ2-1; 8 bases fit TRBD2. Losses at the gene ends were 3 bases for V and 9 bases for J; bases not matched to a gene: 10. Looked up from germline, CDR1 is ENHRY and CDR2 is SYGVKD. The CDR3 length is 15 residues. CDR3 amino acids: CAISDPSGGPSEQFF. CDR3 DNA sequence: TGTGCCATCAGTGACCCGTCGGGGGGGCCAAGTGAGCAGTTCTTC.

CDR3 loop: CASRGGVGNSPLHF. CDR3 in DNA: TGTGCCAGCAGGGGGGGGGTGGGCAATTCACCCCTCCACTTT. The rearrangement joins TRBV27 to TRBJ1-6, with D maybe TRBD1 (5 bases). The germline gives CDR1 MNHEY, CDR2 SMNVEV (reference sequence). Deletions cut 6 bases from V and 7 bases from J, with 13 bases between. This CDR3 has 14 amino acids.

This rearrangement joins TRBV21-1 to TRBJ1-4; the table's D call, TRBD1, was not checked against the DNA. TRBV21-1 is a known pseudogene. The CDR3 has 21 amino acids. The CDR3 protein is CASNSHVGVFGTADRNEKLFF. In DNA form, the CDR3 reads TGTGCCAGCAACTCCCACGTCGGCGTTTTCGGTACAGCTGACCGTAATGAAAAACTGTTTTTT.